The 18 T cell receptor beta chains reported below all come from one sample, sequenced in a study of blood T cell repertoires in COVID-19. TCRdb keeps only in-frame clones here, not all; method: immunoSEQ multiplex PCR. The sample has around 230,000 clones, about four fifths seen once; the top ten hold 2% to 3%. Input material: peripheral blood. The receptor source for this set is a woman aged 35 to 49 with active or convalescent COVID-19.

This clone showed up just once. The chain is built from TRBV7-3 and TRBJ2-2; D is perhaps TRBD2 (6 bases). V was clipped by 3 bases and J by 1 base, with 6 bases between them. The CDR3 loop spans 14 amino acids. The germline gives CDR1 SGHTA, CDR2 FQGTGA. CDR3 DNA sequence: TGTGCCAGCAGCTTGGAGGGGAACACCGGGGAGCTGTTTTTT. Amino acid sequence: CASSLEGNTGELFF. Supplemented by reference TRBV7-3 and TRBJ2-2, the full variable domain reads GAGVSQTPSNKVTEKGKYVELRCDPISGHTALYWYRQSLGQGPEFLIYFQGTGAADDSGLPNDRFFAVRPEGSVSTLKIQRTERGDSAVYLCASSLEGNTGELFFGEGSRLTVL.

The chain employs TRBV30 and TRBJ1-3; D call uncertain. From germline, CDR1 is GTSNPN and CDR2 SVGIG (reference sequence). Trimming stripped 5 bases from V and 4 bases from J, with 18 bases between. The CDR3 is 15 residues long. CDR3 sequence reads: CAWSDGAPSGNTIYF. The CDR3 bases are TGTGCCTGGTCGGATGGAGCCCCCAGCGGAAACACCATATATTTT.

This chain uses TRBV7-2 with TRBJ1-2; D is perhaps TRBD1 (6 bases). The ends were cut back, 1 base at V and 8 bases at J, with 14 bases in the middle. CDR3 length: 14 residues. Germline lookup yields CDR1 SGHTA and CDR2 FQGNSA. The DNA for the CDR3 is TGTGCCAGCAGCTTAGGAGGGAGGGGGGTAGGCTACACCTTC. Protein product: CASSLGGRGVGYTF.

This clone came up many times. The rearrangement joins TRBV2 to TRBJ1-4, with unresolved D. V lost 3 bases, J lost 10 bases, and 12 bases lay in between. The germline CDR1 and CDR2 sequences are SNHLY and FYNNEI. This CDR3 is 13 amino acids long. CDR3: CASSDTARGKLFF. The CDR3 DNA is TGTGCCAGCAGTGACACCGCCCGCGGAAAACTGTTTTTT.

Here the CDR3 reads CASSLGGTQYF. In DNA form, the CDR3 reads TGTGCCAGCAGCTTGGGGGGGACCCAGTACTTC. V usage is TRBV7-9 and J usage is TRBJ2-5; D is possibly TRBD2 (6 bases). The CDR3 has 11 residues. V shed 3 bases and J shed 7 bases, with 6 bases lying between them. CDR1 is SEHNR, CDR2 FQNEAQ, per germline (reference sequence).

This sequence joins TRBV3-1 (or the pseudogene TRBV3-2) and TRBJ2-7, with D possibly being TRBD2 (6 bases). CDR1 and CDR2 from the germline V gene are LGHDT and YNNKEL (reference sequence). Trimming cost V 8 bases and J 3 bases, with 20 bases left between them. The CDR3 sequence is 15 residues long. The chain's CDR3 is CASARAGKVGYEQYF. In nucleotides, the CDR3 is TGTGCCAGCGCACGCGCGGGAAAGGTGGGCTACGAGCAGTACTTC.

The V and J genes are TRBV18 and TRBJ2-7; 11 nucleotides agree with TRBD1. The CDR3 extends over 16 amino acids. V trimming: 8 bases; J trimming: 5 bases; junction bases outside the gene matches: 14. The germline gives CDR1 KGHSH, CDR2 LQKENI. CDR3 sequence reads: CASHRTGGAAFHEQYF. In DNA form, the CDR3 reads TGTGCCAGCCACCGGACAGGGGGCGCGGCCTTCCACGAGCAGTACTTC.

In its sample, this clone was seen once. The chain recombines TRBV5-4 with TRBJ2-4; a weak D match, TRBD1 (6 bases). Germline lookup yields CDR1 SGHNT and CDR2 YYREEE (reference sequence). The CDR3 is 14 residues long. V lost 4 bases, J lost 1 base, and 9 bases lay in between. CDR3 in DNA: TGTGCCAGCAGCGTACAGGGTGCCAAAAACATTCAGTACTTC. It is translated as CASSVQGAKNIQYF. The full variable domain, in which reference TRBV5-4 and TRBJ2-4 provide the parts outside the CDR3, is ETGVTQSPTHLIKTRGQQVTLRCSSQSGHNTVSWYQQALGQGPQFIFQYYREEENGRGNFPPRFSGLQFPNYSSELNVNALELDDSALYLCASSVQGAKNIQYFGAGTRLSVL.

This sequence joins TRBV14 and TRBJ1-6; D remains unclear. V dropped 3 bases and J dropped 9 bases, with 9 bases sitting between them. The germline V gene has CDR1 SGHDN and CDR2 FVKESK. This CDR3 is 13 amino acids long. The CDR3 here is CASSQTEGSPLHF. CDR3 nucleotide sequence: TGTGCCAGCAGCCAGACCGAGGGTTCACCCCTCCACTTT.

This clone was seen a single time. The V call is TRBV6-2 or TRBV6-3, the J call TRBJ2-3; tentatively, D is TRBD2 (5 bases). The CDR3 sequence is 13 residues long. The V gene's germline CDR1 is MNHEY and CDR2 SVGEGT. Deletions cut 4 bases from V and 3 bases from J, with 8 bases between. The DNA for the CDR3 is TGTGCCAGCAGTTTGGGAGTGACAGATACGCAGTATTTT. Translating it yields CASSLGVTDTQYF.

This clone was observed a handful of times. The rearrangement joins TRBV21-1 to TRBJ1-2; the table calls TRBD1, which could not be checked here. TRBV21-1 is a pseudogene segment. This CDR3 contains 17 residues. CDR3 sequence (DNA): TGTGCCAGCAGCAAAGGGAAGGATCGGGACAGGGGATATGGCTACACCTTC. Protein sequence: CASSKGKDRDRGYGYTF.

This chain joins TRBV24-1 and TRBJ1-2; TRBD1 is a possible D gene (5 bases). Trimming removed 3 bases from V and 4 bases from J, with 14 bases in between. Germline V gene lookup returns CDR1 KGHDR and CDR2 SFDVKD. This CDR3 is built from 15 residues. CDR3: CATSDPKQGSYGYTF. As DNA, the CDR3 is TGTGCCACCAGTGATCCGAAGCAGGGTAGCTATGGCTACACCTTC.

The rearrangement uses TRBV14 and TRBJ2-1, with TRBD2 identical over 9 bases. Germline V gene lookup returns CDR1 SGHDN and CDR2 FVKESK. V was pared by 4 bases and J by 4 bases, with 8 bases of the junction left unmatched. The CDR3 loop spans 16 amino acids. CDR3 residues: CASSPLVAGAYNEQFF. The CDR3 nucleotides read TGTGCCAGCAGCCCCCTGGTAGCGGGAGCTTACAATGAGCAGTTCTTC.

This rearrangement joins TRBV11-2 to TRBJ2-5; possible D gene TRBD2, 5 bases. The germline V gene has CDR1 SGHAT and CDR2 FQNNGV. The CDR3 extends over 13 amino acids. The V end lost 5 bases, the J end lost 5 bases, and 12 bases lay between the germline ends. The CDR3 sequence: CASSRPVAETQYF. CDR3 bases: TGTGCCAGCAGCCGTCCAGTAGCGGAGACCCAGTACTTC.

In nucleotides, the CDR3 is TGTGCCAGCAGTGAATTGGGCGATAGCAGGGACACCTACGAGCAGTACTTC. This gives the protein CASSELGDSRDTYEQYF. The chain employs TRBV25-1 and TRBJ2-7, with a possible D match to TRBD1 (6 bases). CDR3 length equals 17 residues. The V gene lost 1 base and the J gene lost 2 bases, with 18 bases spanning the gap. CDR1 is MGHDK, CDR2 SYGVNS, per germline.

The sample holds a few counts of this clone. The chain carries TRBV30 and TRBJ1-3, with TRBD1 identical over 7 bases. Germline assignment: CDR1 GTSNPN and CDR2 SVGIG (reference sequence). The CDR3 sequence is 15 residues long. The J segment lost 1 base and the V segment lost 2 bases, leaving 5 bases of the junction unmatched. CDR3: CAWSKGATSGNTIYF. The CDR3 nucleotides read TGTGCCTGGAGTAAGGGGGCTACTTCTGGAAACACCATATATTTT.

The genes are TRBV30 and TRBJ1-2; 7 bases agree with TRBD1. This CDR3 region has 13 residues. CDR1 and CDR2 from the germline V gene are GTSNPN and SVGIG (reference sequence). With 8 bases clipped from V and 2 bases from J, the junction kept 8 bases outside the gene matches. Here the CDR3 reads CAGLDRTNYGYTF. CDR3 DNA sequence: TGTGCCGGCCTGGACAGGACGAACTATGGCTACACCTTC.

This clone occurred a few times. The chain couples TRBV7-9 to TRBJ2-1, with no clear D. Per the germline V gene, CDR1 is SEHNR and CDR2 is FQNEAQ (reference sequence). V lost 5 bases and J 0 bases, leaving 14 bases between the germline ends. The CDR3 contains 16 residues. CDR3 coding DNA: TGTGCCAGCAGCCCCTCCTTTTACAGCTCCTACAATGAGCAGTTCTTC. This encodes CASSPSFYSSYNEQFF. The full variable domain, rest sourced from reference TRBV7-9 and TRBJ2-1, is DTGVSQNPRHKITKRGQNVTFRCDPISEHNRLYWYRQTLGQGPEFLTYFQNEAQLEKSRLLSDRFSAERPKGSFSTLEIQRTEQGDSAMYLCASSPSFYSSYNEQFFGPGTRLTVL.